The present entry profiles one T cell receptor (beta chain) with its context. This entry comes from a study of T cell repertoires in cytomegalovirus infection. Study summary: The public TCR beta signatures pointed to both CMV infection and matching HLA type.

The germline V gene encodes CDR1 LGHNA and CDR2 YSLEER. V was trimmed by 1 base and J by 0 bases, leaving 9 bases between them. There are 16 residues in the CDR3. TCRdb ran MiXCR on the reads and lists one entry per CDR3 protein. This table has under 250,000 distinct CDR3 sequences, about 5.9% appearing once. V usage is TRBV4-3 and J usage is TRBJ2-2, with no clear D. The clonotype was recovered from a human donor in good health (CMV status not recorded). Some clones in this sample may be carry-over from other donors' samples. Sequencing was carried out using PBMCs. The CDR3 reads CASSQGGGANTGELFF. DNA of the CDR3: TGCGCCAGCAGCCAAGGGGGTGGCGCGAACACCGGGGAGCTGTTTTTT.